This entry lists 30 T cell receptor beta chains sequenced from one sample in a study of blood T cells in healthy people across ages. For the second PCR, which ran for about 6 to 11 cycles, a sample-barcoded 5' primer and a J-beta primer mix were used. TCRdb fed the 5' RACE reads into MiXCR, producing one record per CDR3 protein. The sample has around 750,000 distinct CDR3 sequences, less than 70% seen once. The sample comprised blood. These receptors all stem from a man aged 80 or over in good health.

This clonotype occurred once. This chain links TRBV29-1 with TRBJ2-3, with TRBD2 as a possible D gene (6 bases). From germline, CDR1 is SQVTM and CDR2 ANQGSEA. This CDR3 has 12 amino acids. The CDR3 here is CGGMGRTDEQYF. The CDR3 DNA reads TGCGGCGGGATGGGTAGAACTGACGAGCAGTATTTT.

This clonotype was recorded once. The rearrangement uses TRBV12-3 or TRBV12-4 and TRBJ2-5, with D possibly matching TRBD1 (6 bases). This CDR3 has 13 residues. Trimming took 6 bases from V and 4 from J, leaving 12 bases between them. The CDR3 here is CASRRQGTETQYF. CDR3 nucleotide sequence: TGTGCCAGCAGACGCCAGGGGACAGAGACCCAGTACTTC.

The V call is TRBV7-9, the J call TRBJ1-4; 10 nucleotides agree with TRBD1. The V and J ends lost 5 bases and 8 bases, in that order; junction bases with no gene match: 5. The germline gives CDR1 SEHNR, CDR2 FQNEAQ (reference sequence). The CDR3 has 14 amino acids. DNA for the CDR3: TGTGCCAGCAGCCGGGACAGGGGAGACGAAAAACTGTTTTTT. It translates to CASSRDRGDEKLFF.

V gene TRBV12-3 or TRBV12-4 combines with J gene TRBJ2-1; 9 positions match TRBD2. Trimming took 3 bases from V and 5 from J; bases not matched to a gene: 5. The CDR3 has 15 residues. CDR3 amino acids: CASSLVAGADNEQFF. In DNA, the CDR3 is TGTGCCAGCAGTTTGGTAGCGGGAGCAGACAATGAGCAGTTCTTC.

V usage is TRBV4-2 and J usage is TRBJ2-2, with D unresolved. The CDR3 extends over 12 amino acids. Germline values: CDR1 LGHNA, CDR2 YNFKEQ. The V gene lost 2 bases and the J gene lost 7 bases, with 5 bases spanning the gap. CDR3 amino acids: CASSQTVGELFF. Here the CDR3 DNA reads TGTGCCAGCAGCCAAACGGTCGGGGAGCTGTTTTTT.

This sequence joins TRBV5-1 and TRBJ1-6; perhaps TRBD1 as D (5 bases). This CDR3 is built from 14 residues. Trimming took off 3 bases at V and 7 bases at J, with 11 bases between the two ends. Per the germline V gene, CDR1 is SGHRS and CDR2 is YFSETQ. CDR3: CASSSGWDNSPLHF. Written as DNA, the CDR3 is TGCGCCAGCAGCTCAGGGTGGGACAATTCACCCCTCCACTTT.

The CDR3 reads CATSDPRQGTNQPQHF. CDR3 bases: TGTGCCACCAGTGACCCCCGACAGGGGACAAATCAGCCCCAGCATTTT. The chain employs TRBV24-1 and TRBJ1-5, with TRBD1 matching 8 bases. J gave up 4 bases and V 4 bases, and 8 bases lay outside the gene matches. The CDR3 spans 16 residues. Germline-derived CDR1 and CDR2 are KGHDR and SFDVKD.

The chain combines TRBV7-4 with TRBJ2-7; the D is unclear. CDR3 length: 14 amino acids. V lost 3 bases and J lost 2, with 11 bases in between. Germline CDR1 SGHVT, CDR2 SQSDAQ. The CDR3 protein is CASSLRHSPYEQYF. The CDR3 region has the DNA TGTGCCAGCAGCTTGAGACATAGCCCCTACGAGCAGTACTTC.

This chain joins TRBV4-1 and TRBJ2-1; 7 bases fit TRBD1. The CDR3 loop spans 15 amino acids. V dropped 5 bases and J dropped 6; count of bases not matched to a gene: 10. Looked up from germline, CDR1 is MGHRA and CDR2 is YSYEKL. In DNA, the CDR3 is TGCGCCAGCAGCTCGACTCCATACAGGGGCAATGAGCAGTTCTTC. Its translation: CASSSTPYRGNEQFF.

The chain links TRBV27 to TRBJ2-1, with D perhaps matching TRBD2 (5 bases). The CDR3 covers 16 residues. The germline V and J ends were trimmed by 0 bases and 6 bases, with 15 bases remaining between them. Germline assignment: CDR1 MNHEY and CDR2 SMNVEV (reference sequence). The CDR3 region has the DNA TGTGCCAGCAGTTTATCGGAGGTGGGGTCCGGCAATGAGCAGTTCTTC. The encoded protein is CASSLSEVGSGNEQFF.

This clonotype was observed a single time. This rearrangement joins TRBV25-1 to TRBJ2-3, with a tentative D call TRBD2 (6 bases). V shed 5 bases and J shed 4 bases, with 19 bases lying between them. CDR1 MGHDK and CDR2 SYGVNS come from the germline V gene. The CDR3 sequence is 16 residues long. CDR3 region: CASSKTEDWRADTQYF. CDR3 nucleotides: TGTGCCAGCAGTAAAACCGAAGACTGGAGGGCAGATACGCAGTATTTT.

The chain couples TRBV6-6 to TRBJ2-4; the D gene is possibly TRBD2 (6 bases). The CDR3 has 13 amino acids. Germline V lookup: CDR1 MNHNY, CDR2 SVGAGI (reference sequence). Trimming shortened V by 2 bases and J by 13 bases, and 15 bases separated the two germline ends. CDR3 bases: TGTGCCAGCAGTTACCAGGAGGGCAATGAGCAGTACTTC. Protein: CASSYQEGNEQYF.

This clonotype was observed a few times. The V and J genes are TRBV9 and TRBJ2-1; 7 nucleotides match TRBD1. The ends lost 4 bases at V and 2 bases at J; junction bases unmatched: 6. This CDR3 region has 15 residues. Germline CDR1 and CDR2: SGDLS and YYNGEE. CDR3 loop: CASSSQGVPYNEQFF. DNA for the CDR3: TGTGCCAGCAGCTCTCAGGGGGTCCCCTACAATGAGCAGTTCTTC.

The chain joins TRBV12-3 or TRBV12-4 to TRBJ2-2; 8 bases align to TRBD1. J lost 7 bases, V lost 6 bases, and 10 bases had no gene match. CDR3 length: 15 residues. DNA of the CDR3: TGTGCCAGCAGCCCCGGACAGGGTCTCGGCGGGGAGCTGTTTTTT. This codes for CASSPGQGLGGELFF.

This chain connects TRBV12-3 or TRBV12-4 to TRBJ1-3; D is ambiguous. The CDR3 loop spans 17 amino acids. The V end lost 6 bases, the J end lost 0 bases, and 18 bases lay between the germline ends. CDR3 DNA: TGTGCCAGCAGGGCACTCGGAGGCCGCATCTCTGGAAACACCATATATTTT. This codes for CASRALGGRISGNTIYF.

This sequence joins TRBV12-3 or TRBV12-4 and TRBJ1-4, with D possibly TRBD1 on 6 matching bases. CDR3 length equals 14 residues. Deletions cut 6 bases from V and 1 base from J, with 9 bases between. CDR3 bases: TGTGCCAGCAGAACAGGGCGAACTAATGAAAAACTGTTTTTT. Its translation is CASRTGRTNEKLFF.

On this clonotype itself: A read error may produce the germline difference seen at one junction end. The J gene is TRBJ2-7, the V gene TRBV7-2, with 11 nucleotides matching TRBD2. Germline CDR1 is SGHTA and CDR2 is FQGNSA. The CDR3 is made up of 15 amino acids. CDR3 sequence reads: CASSLLAGASSEQYF. The CDR3 DNA is TGTGCCAGCAGCCTACTAGCGGGAGCGTCCTCCGAGCAGTACTTT.

The chain links TRBV20-1 to TRBJ1-4; 8 nucleotides line up with TRBD1. Unmatched junction bases numbered 8, after V lost 2 bases and J lost 12 bases. The V gene's germline CDR1 is DFQATT and CDR2 SNEGSKA (reference sequence). This CDR3 has 13 residues. CDR3 nucleotide sequence: TGCAGTGCTAGAAGACAGGGGACCGGGGAACTGTTTTTT. The encoded protein is CSARRQGTGELFF.

V is TRBV29-1 and J is TRBJ1-5; no clear D gene. Germline V gene data show CDR1 as SQVTM and CDR2 as ANQGSEA. The CDR3 loop spans 14 amino acids. Trimming took off 6 bases at V and 6 bases at J, with 18 bases between the two ends. The CDR3 nucleotides are TGCAGCGTCGGGATCGCGGGGAAGGGTCAGCCCCAGCATTTT. This encodes CSVGIAGKGQPQHF.

Comments on this clonotype: This may be a read error: a much more frequent sequence differs by one nucleotide. The chain employs TRBV25-1 and TRBJ1-1; no definite D call. The CDR3 covers 13 residues. Trimming pared 3 bases from V and 3 bases from J, leaving 8 bases between. Germline V CDR1 and CDR2: MGHDK, SYGVNS. CDR3 region: CASSDRTYTEAFF. The CDR3 nucleotides read TGTGCCAGCAGTGACAGGACCTACACTGAAGCTTTCTTT.

J is TRBJ1-1 and V is TRBV7-2; D is ambiguous. The length of the CDR3 is 15 residues. V lost 5 bases to trimming and J lost 1 base, with 14 bases between them. CDR1 SGHTA and CDR2 FQGNSA come from the germline V gene. CDR3 nucleotide sequence: TGTGCCAGCAGCCTCGCACACACTGGGAACACTGAAGCTTTCTTT. It is translated as CASSLAHTGNTEAFF.

This clonotype has just a few counts. The J gene is TRBJ2-3, the V gene TRBV20-1, with TRBD2 matching 11 bases. Looked up from germline, CDR1 is DFQATT and CDR2 is SNEGSKA (reference sequence). This CDR3 region has 13 residues. V shed 4 bases, J shed 8 bases, and the junction held 5 bases outside the gene matches. CDR3 sequence (DNA): TGCAGTGCTAACATAGCGGGAGGGGGTACGCAGTATTTT. Its translation: CSANIAGGGTQYF.

The chain links TRBV7-2 to TRBJ1-6, with no clear D. There are 14 residues in the CDR3. From germline, CDR1 is SGHTA and CDR2 FQGNSA. V shed 1 base and J shed 6 bases, with 7 bases lying between them. Here the CDR3 reads CASSLGVFNSPLHF. In nucleotides, the CDR3 is TGTGCCAGCAGCTTAGGAGTTTTTAATTCACCCCTCCACTTT.

The rearrangement joins TRBV25-1 to TRBJ2-1, with D tentatively TRBD2 (6 bases). Trimming stripped 4 bases from V and 5 bases from J, with 9 bases between. CDR1 MGHDK and CDR2 SYGVNS come from the germline V gene. CDR3 length: 13 amino acids. CDR3 coding DNA: TGTGCCAGCAGTGCGGACTATAACAATGAGCAGTTCTTC. Its translation is CASSADYNNEQFF.

The CDR3 DNA is TGCAGTGCTAGAGAGCCAAGGGAAGAGACCCAGTACTTC. It codes for CSAREPREETQYF. V gene TRBV20-1 combines with J gene TRBJ2-5, with D unresolved. V gave up 0 bases and J gave up 3 bases, with 8 bases separating them. Looked up from germline, CDR1 is DFQATT and CDR2 is SNEGSKA (reference sequence). The CDR3 loop spans 13 amino acids.

V gene TRBV20-1 combines with J gene TRBJ2-4, with 12 bases aligning to TRBD2. The CDR3 contains 17 residues. CDR1 and CDR2 (germline): DFQATT, SNEGSKA (reference sequence). V shed 1 base and J 3 bases; nucleotides not matched to a gene: 7. The CDR3 DNA reads TGCAGTGCTAGAGTACTAGCGGGAGGCCTGGGCAAAAACATTCAGTACTTC. It translates to CSARVLAGGLGKNIQYF.

This clonotype was seen more than once but under ten times. The rearrangement links TRBV10-3 to TRBJ2-1; 12 bases line up with TRBD2. CDR1 ENHRY and CDR2 SYGVKD come from the germline V gene. The CDR3 has 13 residues. The ends lost 11 bases at V and 4 bases at J; junction bases unmatched: 3. In DNA, the CDR3 is TGTGCCTCTGGGACTAGCGGGTACAATGAGCAGTTCTTC. It translates to CASGTSGYNEQFF.

V usage is TRBV4-2 and J usage is TRBJ2-7; no clear D. The CDR3 has 14 amino acids. The V gene lost 2 bases and the J gene lost 2 bases, with 10 bases spanning the gap. Germline V gene data show CDR1 as LGHNA and CDR2 as YNFKEQ. Here the CDR3 reads CASSQSANAYEQYF. The CDR3 region has the DNA TGTGCCAGCAGCCAAAGTGCAAACGCCTACGAGCAGTACTTC.

The chain joins TRBV2 to TRBJ2-7, with a possible D match to TRBD1 (6 bases). Looked up from germline, CDR1 is SNHLY and CDR2 is FYNNEI. The CDR3 covers 17 residues. V lost 3 bases to trimming and J lost 5 bases, with 23 bases between them. In nucleotides, the CDR3 is TGTGCCAGCAGTGATTGGGGGCTGTTACCCCAAGGGAACGAGCAGTACTTC. As protein: CASSDWGLLPQGNEQYF. The complete variable domain, with remaining parts taken from reference TRBV2 and TRBJ2-7, reads EPEVTQTPSHQVTQMGQEVILRCVPISNHLYFYWYRQILGQKVEFLVSFYNNEISEKSEIFDDQFSVERPDGSNFTLKIRSTKLEDSAMYFCASSDWGLLPQGNEQYFGPGTRLTVT.

This clonotype was found a few times. This chain uses TRBV20-1 with TRBJ1-2; tentatively, D is TRBD1 (6 bases). CDR1 and CDR2 from the germline V gene are DFQATT and SNEGSKA (reference sequence). The CDR3 loop spans 16 amino acids. Deletions cut 0 bases from V and 0 bases from J, with 14 bases between. The CDR3 coding sequence is TGCAGTGCTAGAGATGCCGGACAGTTTACTAACTATGGCTACACCTTC. This gives the protein CSARDAGQFTNYGYTF.